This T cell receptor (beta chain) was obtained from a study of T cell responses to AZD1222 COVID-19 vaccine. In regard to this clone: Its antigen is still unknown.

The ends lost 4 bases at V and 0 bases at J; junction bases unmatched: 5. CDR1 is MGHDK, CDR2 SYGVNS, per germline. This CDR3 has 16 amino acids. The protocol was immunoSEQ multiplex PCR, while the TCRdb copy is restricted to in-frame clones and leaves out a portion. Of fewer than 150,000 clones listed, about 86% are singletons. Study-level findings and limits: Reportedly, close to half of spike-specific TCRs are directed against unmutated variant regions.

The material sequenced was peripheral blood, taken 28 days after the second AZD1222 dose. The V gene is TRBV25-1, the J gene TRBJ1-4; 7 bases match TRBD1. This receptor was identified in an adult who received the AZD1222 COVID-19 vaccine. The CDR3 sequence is CASSAGQPATNEKLFF. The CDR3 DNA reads TGTGCCAGCAGTGCGGGACAGCCCGCAACTAATGAAAAACTGTTTTTT.